This T cell receptor (beta chain) was sequenced in a study of a mutant IDH1 vaccine in newly diagnosed glioma. Across the study: Most patients had received both radiotherapy and temozolomide, the prior options being radiotherapy, temozolomide, or both.

Described time point: week 35, safety follow-up. Each dose of the vaccine consisted of 300 ug of mutant IDH1 20-mer peptide, with topical imiquimod. Patients came in for eight vaccinations, in weeks 1, 3, 5, 7, 11, 15, 19 and 23. Germline V CDR1 and CDR2: MNHNS, SASEGT. There are 15 residues in the CDR3. Deletions cut 4 bases from V and 0 bases from J, with 13 bases between. Repertoires were generated with immunoSEQ multiplex PCR, while TCRdb's copy carries only in-frame clones and drops some. The sample records about 54,000 clones, 84% being singletons. Regarding this clone: Antigen unknown.

The chain recombines TRBV6-1 with TRBJ2-7; D is ambiguous. The material sequenced was PBMCs, taken from a glioma patient whose treatment included an IDH1 peptide vaccine. This clonotype was sampled from a woman under 30 with glioma. The CDR3 sequence is CASSGSLLSSYEQYF. The CDR3 DNA is TGTGCCAGCAGTGGCTCGTTATTAAGCTCCTACGAGCAGTACTTC.